The rows below give T cell receptor beta chains drawn from one sample of a study of T cells after yellow fever vaccination. One entry per CDR3 protein results from TCRdb running MiXCR on the 5' RACE reads. The sample includes 300,000 or so distinct CDR3 sequences, around 7% seen only once; the top ten take 15% to 20%. The sequences come from PBMCs, collected roughly 46 days after the first yellow fever vaccination. These receptor sequences come from a man in his late teens or twenties who received the YFV17D yellow fever vaccine. The conserved cysteine and the conserved F or W are not part of the CDR3 here. D genes are given only for firm matches.

V gene	J gene	D gene	CDR3 protein
TRBV9	TRBJ2-3	TRBD2	ASSRGRGLFTDTQY
TRBV7-2	TRBJ2-1	-	ASSLALGYGEQF
TRBV5-1	TRBJ1-4	TRBD1	ASSLGTGGGTNEKLF
TRBV24-1	TRBJ1-5	-	ATSDLGPAQPQH
TRBV28	TRBJ2-3	-	ASSLGGPPGAVVTDTQY
TRBV7-8	TRBJ2-5	TRBD2	ASSLVGFSSGVQETQY
TRBV7-9	TRBJ1-1	-	ASSPLQFGGTEAF
TRBV5-1	TRBJ2-2	TRBD1	ASSYGRTGFTGELF
TRBV5-4	TRBJ2-2	TRBD2	ASRTAGGTGELF
TRBV6-2/TRBV6-3	TRBJ2-2	-	ASTQGTVGELF
TRBV9	TRBJ2-7	-	ASSARDGPAYEQY
TRBV5-1	TRBJ1-5	TRBD1	ASSLAGRGPDQPQH
TRBV15	TRBJ1-1	-	ATSRGSENTEAF
TRBV5-1	TRBJ2-5	TRBD1	ASSPLGTGGGETQY
TRBV7-8	TRBJ2-5	-	ASSRGWGAGQETQY
TRBV6-2/TRBV6-3	TRBJ2-1	-	ASSTGLGGLQF
TRBV12-3/TRBV12-4	TRBJ2-5	-	ASSLTRDQETQY